The T cell receptor (beta chain) under discussion was sequenced for a study of T cells after yellow fever vaccination. Study-wide background: Preparation used SMART-Seq v4 Ultra Low Input for the low-cell-number fractions.

The CDR3 covers 14 residues. Deletions cut 6 bases from V and 2 bases from J, with 13 bases between. Germline CDR1 and CDR2: SGHNT and YYREEE (reference sequence). Study conclusions and caveats: Subsequent booster samples again held most clones from primary vaccination (approximately 95% CD4, 85% to 90% CD8). Few clonotypes appeared in both CD4 and CD8 compartments.

A note on this clonotype: Its cognate antigen is unknown.

UMIs and a universal primer site were added when TCR cDNA was made by 5'RACE template switching. TCRdb used MiXCR to reprocess the 5' RACE reads, holding one entry per CDR3 protein. The sample consists of fewer than 400,000 distinct CDR3 sequences, about 6% of them appearing once. Sequenced here: PBMCs, sampled 5 days after the yellow fever booster vaccination. The rearrangement links TRBV5-4 to TRBJ2-3; maybe TRBD2 (6 bases). The TCR was taken from a man aged 30 to 45 who received the YFV17D yellow fever vaccine. The CDR3 coding sequence is TGTGCCAGCAACTCCGGGACTTCCACAGATACGCAGTATTTT. Amino acid sequence: CASNSGTSTDTQYF.